One TCR beta chain is described in this entry. Its antigen is undetermined. Here immunoSEQ multiplex PCR was the method, and the copy in TCRdb shows in-frame clones only, minus some. The table includes under 140,000 clones, just under 95% detected once. Trimming stripped 9 bases from V and 7 bases from J, with 16 bases between. The length of the CDR3 is 12 residues. Germline V gene lookup returns CDR1 MDHEN and CDR2 SYDVKM. The data belong to a study of graft-versus-host responses after intestinal transplantation. Study context: Among the recipients, all got anti-thymocyte globulin induction and then tacrolimus and steroids for around three years.

Study-level points and caveats: Researchers found peak circulating GvH clone levels linked to early post-transplant HvG declines.

The chain recombines TRBV28 with TRBJ2-7; D is possibly TRBD1 (6 bases). The sequence was obtained from a human donor who received an intestinal transplant. Sequences were derived from unstimulated CD8+ T cells sorted from spleen or lymph node cells, sampled before intestinal transplant. The CDR3 DNA follows: TGTGCCAGGACGTACAGGGCAGGGGAGCAGTACTTC. The encoded protein is CARTYRAGEQYF. Full variable domain (remainder filled in from reference TRBV28 and TRBJ2-7): DVKVTQSSRYLVKRTGEKVFLECVQDMDHENMFWYRQDPGLGLRLIYFSYDVKMKEKGDIPEGYSVSREKKERFSLILESASTNQTSMYLCARTYRAGEQYFGPGTRLTVT.